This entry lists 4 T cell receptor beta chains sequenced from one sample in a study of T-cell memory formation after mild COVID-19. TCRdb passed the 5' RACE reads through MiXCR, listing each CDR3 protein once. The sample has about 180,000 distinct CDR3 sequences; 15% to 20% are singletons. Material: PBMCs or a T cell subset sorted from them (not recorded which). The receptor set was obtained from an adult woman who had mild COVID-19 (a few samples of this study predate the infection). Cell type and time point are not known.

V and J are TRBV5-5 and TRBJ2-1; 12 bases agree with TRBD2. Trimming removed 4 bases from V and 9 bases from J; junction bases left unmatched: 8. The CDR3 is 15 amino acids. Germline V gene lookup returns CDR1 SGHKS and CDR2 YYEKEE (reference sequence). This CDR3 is CASSAASGRALEQFF. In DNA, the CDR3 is TGTGCCAGCAGCGCAGCTAGCGGGAGGGCCCTTGAGCAGTTCTTC.

The CDR3 here is CASSFSRSYEQYF. As DNA, the CDR3 is TGTGCCAGCAGTTTTAGTCGCTCCTACGAGCAGTACTTC. This chain joins TRBV12-3 or TRBV12-4 and TRBJ2-7, with unresolved D. V lost 3 bases, J lost 0 bases, and 6 bases lay in between. The CDR3 covers 13 residues.

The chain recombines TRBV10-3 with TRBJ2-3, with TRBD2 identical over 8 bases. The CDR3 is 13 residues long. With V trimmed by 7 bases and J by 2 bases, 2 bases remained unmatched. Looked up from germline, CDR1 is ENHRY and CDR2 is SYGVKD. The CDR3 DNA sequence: TGTGCCATCAAAGGACTAGCCACAGATACGCAGTATTTT. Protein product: CAIKGLATDTQYF.

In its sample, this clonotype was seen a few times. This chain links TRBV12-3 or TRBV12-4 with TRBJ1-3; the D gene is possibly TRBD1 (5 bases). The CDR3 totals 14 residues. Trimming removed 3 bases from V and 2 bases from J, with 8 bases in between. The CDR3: CASSFQGAGNTIYF. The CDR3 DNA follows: TGTGCCAGCAGTTTCCAGGGAGCTGGAAACACCATATATTTT.